A single sample gave rise to the 24 T cell receptor beta chains below, sequenced in a study of vaccination effects on CD4 cells after COVID-19 (dated by TCRdb to between 2022 and 2023). After around ten days of culture, CD4+ T cells were isolated with the EasySep CD4+ T cell isolation kit. Convalescent patients had PCR-confirmed SARS-CoV-2 infection between March and December 2020, before Alpha, Beta and Delta variants emerged in the United States. Participants received two doses of either the BNT162b2 or the mRNA-1273 mRNA SARS-CoV-2 vaccine. Library creation used the immunoSEQ multiplex PCR assay. Entries here come from immuneACCESS through TCRdb and include only in-frame sequences with V and J called. Some clones fail to appear in such tables; in the studies checked, an unresolved V gene covers under half of the shortfall, and the cause of the remainder is unknown. This sample lists 40,000 to 45,000 clones; over 60% were detected once. The ten largest account for around 3.5% of the sample.

These receptors have no identified antigens. The sample here was CD4+ T cells from PBMCs cultured without peptide, taken after COVID-19 vaccination. The receptors here all came from a human donor who had a prior SARS-CoV-2 infection.

V usage is TRBV5-5 and J usage is TRBJ2-3; D unresolved. The germline V gene encodes CDR1 SGHKS and CDR2 YYEKEE (reference sequence). V shed 0 bases and J shed 2 bases, with 10 bases lying between them. CDR3 length: 15 amino acids. The CDR3 loop is CASSLVVGYTDTQYF. For the CDR3, the DNA is TGTGCCAGCAGCTTGGTCGTAGGGTACACAGATACGCAGTATTTT.

V is TRBV14 and J is TRBJ2-5, with TRBD2 matching over 9 bases. The germline CDR1 and CDR2 sequences are SGHDN and FVKESK. The junction had 8 bases not matched to a gene; V was cut back by 1 base and J by 5 bases. CDR3 length: 16 residues. CDR3 sequence: CASSQGFASGTETQYF. CDR3 DNA sequence: TGTGCCAGCAGCCAAGGTTTTGCTAGCGGGACGGAGACCCAGTACTTC.

The chain carries TRBV9 and TRBJ1-2; D unclear. The CDR3 extends over 13 amino acids. V gave up 0 bases and J gave up 6 bases, with 9 bases separating them. Germline assignment: CDR1 SGDLS and CDR2 YYNGEE. The CDR3, as DNA: TGTGCCAGCAGCGTAGCGGTGGCAGATGGCTACACCTTC. Its protein is CASSVAVADGYTF.

V is TRBV12-5 and J is TRBJ2-6; 9 nucleotides agree with TRBD2. Germline CDR1 reads LGHNT; CDR2 reads FRNRAP. The junction had 8 bases not matched to a gene; V was cut back by 2 bases and J by 3 bases. The CDR3 covers 18 residues. CDR3 bases: TGTGCTAGTGGTTTGCTCACGGCGGGGGGGGATGGGGCCAACGTCCTGACTTTC. Translated: CASGLLTAGGDGANVLTF.

This chain links TRBV4-1 with TRBJ2-3; no definite D call. The CDR3 extends over 13 amino acids. V lost 3 bases, J lost 6 bases, and 10 bases lay in between. In germline, CDR1 is MGHRA, CDR2 YSYEKL. CDR3 loop: CASSQDFRDTQYF. CDR3 DNA sequence: TGCGCCAGCAGCCAGGATTTTAGGGATACGCAGTATTTT.

The gene calls are TRBV6-1 and TRBJ1-1; D ambiguous. From germline, CDR1 is MNHNS and CDR2 SASEGT. CDR3 size: 18 residues. The ends were cut back, 4 bases at V and 2 bases at J, with 23 bases in the middle. The DNA of the CDR3 is TGTGCCAGCAGTGGGCGCCTATTCACACAGTACCCTAACACTGAAGCTTTCTTT. As protein: CASSGRLFTQYPNTEAFF.

The chain has TRBV20-1 and TRBJ2-7; D is ambiguous. With 3 bases removed from V and 6 bases from J, the gap between germline ends came to 12 bases. The germline gives CDR1 DFQATT, CDR2 SNEGSKA (reference sequence). The CDR3 is made up of 12 amino acids. The DNA for the CDR3 is TGCAGTGCTAGTTCGGAAGTCAGCGAGCAGTACTTC. Protein sequence: CSASSEVSEQYF.

This chain connects TRBV29-1 to TRBJ2-5; D gene uncertain. The CDR3 is 13 residues long. The germline V gene has CDR1 SQVTM and CDR2 ANQGSEA. Trimming removed 4 bases from V and 1 base from J, with 10 bases in between. The CDR3 nucleotides read TGCAGCGTTGTAGGTGATAGCCAAGAGACCCAGTACTTC. Its protein is CSVVGDSQETQYF.

In DNA form, the CDR3 reads TGTGCCAGCAGCCATGAGACTAGCGGAGTTCAAGAGACCCAGTACTTC. Translation: CASSHETSGVQETQYF. This chain connects TRBV4-2 to TRBJ2-5; TRBD2 agrees at 9 bases. J was trimmed by 2 bases and V by 3 bases; bases with no gene match: 7. CDR3 length: 16 residues. In germline, CDR1 is LGHNA, CDR2 YNFKEQ.

The chain couples TRBV2 to TRBJ2-2, with 11 bases matching TRBD2. J lost 3 bases, V lost 5 bases, and 8 bases had no gene match. The CDR3 consists of 17 residues. CDR1 SNHLY and CDR2 FYNNEI come from the germline V gene. CDR3: CASSFSVSGRDTGELFF. Written as DNA, the CDR3 is TGTGCCAGCAGTTTCTCGGTTAGCGGGAGGGACACCGGGGAGCTGTTTTTT.

The CDR3 DNA reads TGTGCCAGTAGTATAAGGGGACAGAGCTCCTACGAGCAGTACTTC. Its protein product is CASSIRGQSSYEQYF. V gene TRBV19 combines with J gene TRBJ2-7, with TRBD1 matching over 7 bases. Germline assignment: CDR1 LNHDA and CDR2 SQIVND (reference sequence). V lost 2 bases, J lost 0 bases, and 4 bases stayed unmatched. This CDR3 contains 15 residues.

The V and J genes are TRBV7-2 and TRBJ2-7; 7 bases line up with TRBD2. The CDR3 totals 14 residues. V was clipped by 0 bases and J by 7 bases; unmatched bases: 6. Germline assignment: CDR1 SGHTA and CDR2 FQGNSA. This chain's CDR3 is CASSLAGGGGEQYF. The CDR3 nucleotides read TGTGCCAGCAGCTTAGCAGGTGGGGGGGGAGAGCAGTACTTC.

This clone was observed a few times. This chain uses TRBV7-9 with TRBJ1-1; maybe TRBD1 (5 bases). CDR3 length: 14 amino acids. Germline CDR1 reads SEHNR; CDR2 reads FQNEAQ (reference sequence). V was shortened by 5 bases and J by 2 bases, with 12 bases between the two germline ends. CDR3 amino acids: CASSPRGVNTEAFF. The CDR3 DNA sequence: TGTGCCAGCAGCCCCCGGGGCGTAAACACTGAAGCTTTCTTT.

The chain employs TRBV30 and TRBJ2-2, with 8 bases fitting TRBD2. There are 15 residues in the CDR3. Per the germline V gene, CDR1 is GTSNPN and CDR2 is SVGIG (reference sequence). The ends lost 7 bases at V and 5 bases at J; junction bases unmatched: 12. The DNA of the CDR3 is TGTGCCTCTAAAACCGGGACTAGTTATACCGGGGAGCTGTTTTTT. Residues: CASKTGTSYTGELFF.

CDR3 sequence reads: CASSYLAQNEQFF. DNA for the CDR3: TGTGCCAGCAGTTATCTAGCCCAAAATGAGCAGTTCTTC. The chain couples TRBV2 to TRBJ2-1, with D possibly being TRBD2 (5 bases). This CDR3 spans 13 amino acids. The V gene's germline CDR1 is SNHLY and CDR2 FYNNEI. The V end was cut by 5 bases, the J end by 7 bases, with 12 bases between. Looking up the rest from reference TRBV2 and TRBJ2-1 gives the full variable domain: EPEVTQTPSHQVTQMGQEVILRCVPISNHLYFYWYRQILGQKVEFLVSFYNNEISEKSEIFDDQFSVERPDGSNFTLKIRSTKLEDSAMYFCASSYLAQNEQFFGPGTRLTVL.

Only a few counts were recorded for this clone. The J gene is TRBJ2-7, the V gene TRBV11-2; unclear D gene. CDR1 and CDR2 (germline): SGHAT, FQNNGV. Trimming removed 0 bases at V and 9 bases at J, with 15 bases between. The CDR3 has 14 amino acids. CDR3 DNA: TGTGCCAGCAGCTTAGAAGTTCTACCAACGAGGCAGTACTTC. Amino acid sequence: CASSLEVLPTRQYF. Based on the CDR3 plus reference TRBV11-2 and TRBJ2-7, the full variable domain is EAGVAQSPRYKIIEKRQSVAFWCNPISGHATLYWYQQILGQGPKLLIQFQNNGVVDDSQLPKDRFSAERLKGVDSTLKIQPAKLEDSAVYLCASSLEVLPTRQYFGPGTRLTVT.

This clone was counted once. This rearrangement joins TRBV2 to TRBJ2-3; maybe TRBD2 (5 bases). The CDR3 runs to 13 residues. Germline V gene lookup returns CDR1 SNHLY and CDR2 FYNNEI. V shed 6 bases and J shed 4 bases, with 11 bases lying between them. In nucleotides, the CDR3 is TGTGCCAGCAGCGGGGTTGGGGCAGATACGCAGTATTTT. It codes for CASSGVGADTQYF.

This chain uses TRBV18 with TRBJ1-4; no reliable D call. The CDR3 is made up of 16 amino acids. Trimming took off 5 bases at V and 4 bases at J, with 17 bases between the two ends. The germline CDR1 and CDR2 sequences are KGHSH and LQKENI. DNA for the CDR3: TGTGCCAGCTCATCTTCGTTGGGAGGTAGTAATGAAAAACTGTTTTTT. Amino acid sequence: CASSSSLGGSNEKLFF.

The J gene is TRBJ1-6, the V gene TRBV5-5; D unresolved. V was clipped by 3 bases and J by 6 bases, with 16 bases between them. Per germline, CDR1 SGHKS and CDR2 YYEKEE (reference sequence). CDR3 length: 16 residues. The CDR3 nucleotides read TGTGCCAGCAGCTCTCTGGCGACCGCTGGTAATTCACCCCTCCACTTT. It codes for CASSSLATAGNSPLHF.

The rearrangement joins TRBV6-2 or TRBV6-3 to TRBJ2-4; D is undetermined. Germline V gives CDR1 MNHEY, CDR2 SVGEGT. This CDR3 has 17 residues. V gave up 0 bases and J gave up 14 bases, with 26 bases separating them. CDR3 loop: CASSYSDLGRRPLKKYF. The CDR3 DNA reads TGTGCCAGCAGTTACTCCGACTTAGGACGCCGGCCTCTAAAGAAGTACTTC.

The CDR3 region is CASSYPRPPWQPQHF. CDR3 sequence (DNA): TGTGCCAGCAGTTACCCCAGGCCCCCATGGCAGCCCCAGCATTTT. The V gene is TRBV6-2 or TRBV6-3, the J gene TRBJ1-5; D remains unclear. The V end lost 2 bases, the J end lost 7 bases, and 15 bases lay between the germline ends. This CDR3 spans 15 amino acids. Germline V CDR1 and CDR2: MNHEY, SVGEGT.

The genes are TRBV5-6 and TRBJ1-1; D gene unclear. CDR3 length: 12 amino acids. The germline gives CDR1 SGHDT, CDR2 YYEEEE. V was clipped by 4 bases and J by 3 bases, with 7 bases between them. As DNA, the CDR3 is TGTGCCAGCAGCATGCAGGACACTGAAGCTTTCTTT. Translating gives CASSMQDTEAFF.

V usage is TRBV9 and J usage is TRBJ1-4; D possibly corresponds to TRBD1 (5 bases). The CDR3 runs to 14 residues. In germline, CDR1 is SGDLS, CDR2 YYNGEE. The V and J ends lost 3 bases and 5 bases respectively, with 11 bases between them. CDR3 in amino acids: CASSDRQRNEKLFF. The DNA for the CDR3 is TGTGCCAGCAGCGACCGACAGAGAAATGAAAAACTGTTTTTT.

The chain joins TRBV9 to TRBJ1-3; maybe TRBD1 (5 bases). The CDR3 length is 15 residues. Trimming removed 0 bases from V and 0 bases from J, with 7 bases in between. Germline-derived CDR1 and CDR2 are SGDLS and YYNGEE. The CDR3 spells CASSVGQNSGNTIYF. The CDR3 bases are TGTGCCAGCAGCGTAGGACAGAACTCTGGAAACACCATATATTTT.